A selection of T cell receptor beta chains follows, all from one sample in a study of blood T cell repertoires in COVID-19. Repertoires were generated with immunoSEQ multiplex PCR, while TCRdb's copy carries only in-frame clones and drops some. The sample consists of roughly 200,000 clones, roughly 90% of them appearing once. The sample was peripheral blood. Every receptor here comes from a man in his forties with acute or convalescent COVID-19. Each CDR3 is given with its conserved first and last residue. D genes are given only for firm matches. Expanded clones get a size class; other rows say once, few or many, or leave the size out.

d_gene,j_gene,abundance,v_gene,CDR3nt,CDR3aa
TRBD1,TRBJ2-2,NA,TRBV24-1,TGTGCCACCAGTGATTCCCACAGGGGGGCCGGGGAGCTGTTTTTT,CATSDSHRGAGELFF
TRBD1,TRBJ1-5,few,TRBV7-9,TGTGCCAGCAGCCACAGCGACAGGGGGCCGTATCAGCCCCAGCATTTT,CASSHSDRGPYQPQHF
TRBD1,TRBJ1-4,NA,TRBV2,TGTGCCACCGTCGGGACAGGGATGGAAAAACTGTTTTTT,CATVGTGMEKLFF
TRBD1,TRBJ1-4,NA,TRBV15,TGTGCCACCAGGATGACAGGGTCAGCTGAAAAACTGTTTTTT,CATRMTGSAEKLFF
NA,TRBJ2-2,NA,TRBV2,TGTGCCAGCAGTGCCAGCGACGTGAACACCGGGGAGCTGTTTTTT,CASSASDVNTGELFF
NA,TRBJ2-1,once,TRBV7-2,TGTGCCAGCAGCTTATTTCGGGACACCTACAATGAGCAGTTCTTC,CASSLFRDTYNEQFF
NA,TRBJ2-1,NA,TRBV19,TGTGCCAGTTCGGAGAGCTCGAGCTACAATGAGCAGTTCTTC,CASSESSSYNEQFF
TRBD2,TRBJ2-2,NA,TRBV7-9,TGTGCCAGCAGGCCGCTAGCGGGGGTTACCGGGGAGCTGTTTTTT,CASRPLAGVTGELFF
TRBD1,TRBJ2-7,NA,TRBV5-1,TGCGCCAGCAGCCTCAGGGGGCTCTCCTACGAGCAGTACTTC,CASSLRGLSYEQYF
TRBD1,TRBJ1-6,NA,TRBV5-8,TGTGCCAGCAGCTTGACAGGGGGCAGGAGTTCACCCCTCCACTTT,CASSLTGGRSSPLHF
TRBD1,TRBJ2-7,NA,TRBV27,TGTGCCAGCAGTCCAGCAGGGACAGGCGTCGAGCAGTACTTC,CASSPAGTGVEQYF
NA,TRBJ1-5,NA,TRBV7-6,TGTGCCAGCAGCTTAGAACAGGGACCATATAGCAATCAGCCCCAGCATTTT,CASSLEQGPYSNQPQHF
NA,TRBJ1-1,NA,TRBV2,TGTGCCAGCAGTGGGGAGGGGACGAACACTGAAGCTTTCTTT,CASSGEGTNTEAFF
NA,TRBJ1-3,NA,TRBV19,TGTGCCAGTAGGGGGATTAGGGAGAGCTCTGGAAACACCATATATTTT,CASRGIRESSGNTIYF
TRBD1,TRBJ1-2,NA,TRBV13,TGTGCCAGCAGCTTCCCGGGACAGACTAACTATGGCTACACCTTC,CASSFPGQTNYGYTF
TRBD1,TRBJ2-7,NA,TRBV27,TGTGCCAGCAGTTGGGACAGGGTTGCGGACGAGCAGTACTTC,CASSWDRVADEQYF
NA,TRBJ2-3,NA,TRBV24-1,TGTGCCACCAGTGCGACGGGGGTAGGTACAGATACGCAGTATTTT,CATSATGVGTDTQYF
NA,TRBJ2-1,NA,TRBV5-8,TGTGCCAGCAGCTTCGGAAGGGGTTACAATGAGCAGTTCTTC,CASSFGRGYNEQFF
TRBD2,TRBJ2-7,NA,TRBV14,TGTGCCAGCAGCCACCTCCGGGGGGGGTACGAGCAGTACTTC,CASSHLRGGYEQYF
TRBD1,TRBJ1-2,NA,TRBV2,TGTGCCAGCAGGGACAGGGGTTCGAAAGGCTACACCTTC,CASRDRGSKGYTF
NA,TRBJ2-2,NA,TRBV7-2,TGTGCCAGCACCCCATTTGAGGGGGCGAACACCGGGGAGCTGTTTTTT,CASTPFEGANTGELFF
NA,TRBJ2-3,NA,TRBV5-1,TGCGCCAGCAGCTTGGAAGGGGCTAGCACAGATACGCAGTATTTT,CASSLEGASTDTQYF
TRBD2,TRBJ2-7,few,TRBV6-1,TGTGCCAGCAGTGAATTTAGCGGGGGGCCGTACGAGCAGTACTTC,CASSEFSGGPYEQYF
TRBD2,TRBJ2-7,NA,TRBV10-3,TGTGCCATCAGTAAGGGACAGGCTGGGACTAGCGGAACCTACGAGCAGTACTTC,CAISKGQAGTSGTYEQYF
NA,TRBJ1-1,NA,TRBV30,TGTGCCTGGAGTGCGCAGGCCAGGGAAGCTTTCTTT,CAWSAQAREAFF
TRBD1,TRBJ1-6,once,TRBV6-6,TGTGCCAGCAGGGGACAGGACAATTCACCCCTCCACTTT,CASRGQDNSPLHF
TRBD2,TRBJ2-5,NA,TRBV5-6,TGTGCCAGCAGCCCTAGCGGGGGAGAGACCCAGTACTTC,CASSPSGGETQYF
TRBD2,TRBJ2-5,NA,TRBV4-3,TGCGCCAGCAGCCGCGTCGGGACTAGGAGTGAGACCCAGTACTTC,CASSRVGTRSETQYF
TRBD2,TRBJ2-2,NA,TRBV2,TGTGCCAGCAGTGTGCGGGCTAGCGGGGGACCCGCGAACACCGGGGAGCTGTTTTTT,CASSVRASGGPANTGELFF
NA,TRBJ2-1,NA,TRBV4-3,TGCGCCAGCAGCCAAGAAAGGACAACCCTGCGTGAGCAGTTCTTC,CASSQERTTLREQFF
NA,TRBJ1-1,NA,TRBV6-5,TGTGCCAGCAGGCTACAGGCTGAAGCTTTCTTT,CASRLQAEAFF
NA,TRBJ2-3,NA,TRBV11-3,TGTGCCAGCAGCGGAGCGGGCCTGGACACAGATACGCAGTATTTT,CASSGAGLDTDTQYF
NA,TRBJ1-6,NA,TRBV5-1,TGCGCCAGCAGCTTGGGACTCTATAATTCACCCCTCCACTTT,CASSLGLYNSPLHF
TRBD1,TRBJ2-5,NA,TRBV6-5,TGTGCCAGCAGTCCAACGACAGGGGCCGGGGAGACCCAGTACTTC,CASSPTTGAGETQYF
TRBD1,TRBJ1-5,NA,TRBV7-8,TGTGCCAGCAGCGCGACTGCCGGGACAGGCAATCAGCCCCAGCATTTT,CASSATAGTGNQPQHF
TRBD1,TRBJ1-2,NA,TRBV6-5,TGTGCCAGCAGACCCCTACACCAGGGGGATGGCTACACCTTC,CASRPLHQGDGYTF
NA,TRBJ2-1,NA,TRBV30,TGTGCCTGGAGTGTACGAAGGGTTCAGGGCAATGAGCAGTTCTTC,CAWSVRRVQGNEQFF
NA,TRBJ2-7,NA,TRBV5-1,TGCGCCAGCAGCTTGGATCCCTCGTCCGAGCAGTACTTC,CASSLDPSSEQYF
NA,TRBJ2-3,NA,TRBV18,TGTGCCAGCTCACTTGGAACTAGGGAAGATACGCAGTATTTT,CASSLGTREDTQYF
TRBD1,TRBJ1-5,once,TRBV6-4,TGTGCCAGCAGGGAGACAGGGCCCTATAGCAATCAGCCCCAGCATTTT,CASRETGPYSNQPQHF
TRBD1,TRBJ2-3,NA,TRBV2,TGTGCCAGCAGCGAACCTCGACAGGGGGGAAGCACAGATACGCAGTATTTT,CASSEPRQGGSTDTQYF
TRBD2,TRBJ2-5,NA,TRBV7-2,TGTGCCAGCAGCGAGCTAGCGGGGGGGAAGACCGAGACCCAGTACTTC,CASSELAGGKTETQYF
TRBD1,TRBJ1-1,once,TRBV30,TGTGCCTGGGGGGCAGGGGGAACTGAAGCTTTCTTT,CAWGAGGTEAFF